This T cell receptor (beta chain) comes out of a study of blood T cell repertoires in COVID-19. Whole-study context: Samples representing acute and convalescent COVID-19 were sourced from the United States, Italy and Spain.

The V segment lost 4 bases and the J segment 0 bases; nucleotides outside the gene matches: 5. Germline values: CDR1 SGHNT, CDR2 YYREEE (reference sequence). There are 15 residues in the CDR3. As handled by the study authors: By means of reference gene primer amplification, nucleated cell counts were estimated. Clones were read by immunoSEQ multiplex PCR, and TCRdb kept only the in-frame ones, dropping some. The V and J calls and clone size are taken from that table; D and trimming were inferred from the DNA. The sample carries about 380,000 clones, approximately 81% recorded once. This TCR was recovered from a woman aged 18-35 years with acute or convalescent COVID-19. Sequenced sample: peripheral blood. This rearrangement joins TRBV5-4 to TRBJ2-3; 7 positions match TRBD1. CDR3 protein: CASSKGQSSTDTQYF. CDR3 bases: TGTGCCAGCAGCAAGGGACAGTCTAGCACAGATACGCAGTATTTT.